The clone carrying this T cell receptor (beta chain) has a handful of counts. The CDR3 totals 15 residues. Germline V gene sequence: CDR1 LNHDA, CDR2 SQIVND (reference sequence). V was pared by 3 bases and J by 4 bases, with 12 bases between. This record belongs to a study of cytomegalovirus exposure and HLA in healthy donors. The PCR contained 60 Vbeta and 13 Jbeta primers. Data came from immunoSEQ multiplex PCR; TCRdb stores just in-frame clones and leaves some out. Here the sample spans fewer than 250,000 clones, 60% to 80% being singletons. Material for sequencing was PBMCs. The TCR sequence derives from a male donor in good health and CMV-seronegative. The chain carries TRBV19 and TRBJ2-2; possible D gene TRBD2, 6 bases. The CDR3 DNA sequence: TGTGCCAGTAGTATTGAGCCTAGCGCCACCGGGGAGCTGTTTTTT. Translation: CASSIEPSATGELFF. The whole variable domain, filled in from reference TRBV19 and TRBJ2-2, reads DGGITQSPKYLFRKEGQNVTLSCEQNLNHDAMYWYRQDPGQGLRLIYYSQIVNDFQKGDIAEGYSVSREKKESFPLTVTSAQKNPTAFYLCASSIEPSATGELFFGEGSRLTVL.